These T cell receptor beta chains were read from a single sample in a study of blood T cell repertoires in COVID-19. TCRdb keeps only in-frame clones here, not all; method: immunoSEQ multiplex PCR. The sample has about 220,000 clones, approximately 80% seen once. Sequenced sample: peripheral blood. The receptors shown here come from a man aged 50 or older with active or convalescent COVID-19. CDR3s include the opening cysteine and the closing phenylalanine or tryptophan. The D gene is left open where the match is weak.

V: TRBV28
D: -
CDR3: CASSFTYKLSPLHF

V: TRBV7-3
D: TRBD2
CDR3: CASSLMASGGSYEQYF

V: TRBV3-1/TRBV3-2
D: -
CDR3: CASSQGLIGAGQLGGNTIYF

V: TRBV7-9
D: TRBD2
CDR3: CASSRGRTSGSSGTDTQYF

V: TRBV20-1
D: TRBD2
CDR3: CSPGGNEQFF

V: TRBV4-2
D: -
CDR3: CASSQGGVGETQYF

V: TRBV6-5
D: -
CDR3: CASSYSGGNTEAFF

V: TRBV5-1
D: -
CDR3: CASSRSSGDTEAFF

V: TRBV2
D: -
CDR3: CASSEALRVSGELFF

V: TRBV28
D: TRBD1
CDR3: CASSHWDRGNIQYF

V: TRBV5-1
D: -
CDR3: CASSSRGDPTDTQYF

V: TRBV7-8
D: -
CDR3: CASSLGGGSGNTIYF

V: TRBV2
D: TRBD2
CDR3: CASKRTSGDNEQFF

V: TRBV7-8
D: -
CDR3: CASSLVTRQLFNEKLFF

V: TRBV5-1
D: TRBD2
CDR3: CASMGLAGDLQETQYF

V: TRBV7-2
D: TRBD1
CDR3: CASSPSQGDSGNTIYF

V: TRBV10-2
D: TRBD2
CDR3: CASKASGGADTQYF

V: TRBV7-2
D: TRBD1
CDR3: CASSSQGGSWGYTF

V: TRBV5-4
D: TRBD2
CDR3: CASSLGSSGRPETQYF

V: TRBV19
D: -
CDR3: CASSSPLLVWGYTF

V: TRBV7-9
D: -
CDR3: CASSLEVEGVAFF

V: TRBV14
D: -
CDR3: CASSQDIRGYTF

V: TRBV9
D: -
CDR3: CASSAPADGDRTDTQYF

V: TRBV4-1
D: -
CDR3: CASSKRVRDYNSPLHF

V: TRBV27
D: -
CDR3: CASSLRVGNQPQHF

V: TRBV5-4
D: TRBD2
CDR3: CASTPGLAGGLDTQYF

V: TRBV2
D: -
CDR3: CATTPSRPGVYGYTF

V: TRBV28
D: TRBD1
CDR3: CASADGLGQGTQETQYF

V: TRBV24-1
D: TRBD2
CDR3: CATSDRGLAWDTQYF

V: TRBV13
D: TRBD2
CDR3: CASSSGLAGHQETQYF